This T cell receptor (beta chain) originates from a study of blood T cell repertoires in COVID-19. Study background: The United States, Italy and Spain supplied acute and convalescent COVID-19 samples. In each case, the material was cDNA or gDNA derived from T cells, B-cell-depleted T cells, or PBMCs.

In this sample, this clone turned up once. This CDR3 has 14 residues. Germline CDR1 and CDR2: LNHDA and SQIVND (reference sequence). V was shortened by 10 bases and J by 1 base, with 16 bases between the two germline ends. Assay used: immunoSEQ multiplex PCR; TCRdb lists only in-frame clones, some missing. In the table there are approximately 150,000 clones, roughly four fifths of which are singletons. The source material was peripheral blood. The V call is TRBV19, the J call TRBJ1-1; a weak D match, TRBD1 (6 bases). This receptor was taken from a man aged 60 to 69 with active or convalescent COVID-19. In DNA form, the CDR3 reads TGTGCCATTAAGGACAGAGCAAAGAACACTGAAGCTTTCTTT. Its translation is CAIKDRAKNTEAFF.